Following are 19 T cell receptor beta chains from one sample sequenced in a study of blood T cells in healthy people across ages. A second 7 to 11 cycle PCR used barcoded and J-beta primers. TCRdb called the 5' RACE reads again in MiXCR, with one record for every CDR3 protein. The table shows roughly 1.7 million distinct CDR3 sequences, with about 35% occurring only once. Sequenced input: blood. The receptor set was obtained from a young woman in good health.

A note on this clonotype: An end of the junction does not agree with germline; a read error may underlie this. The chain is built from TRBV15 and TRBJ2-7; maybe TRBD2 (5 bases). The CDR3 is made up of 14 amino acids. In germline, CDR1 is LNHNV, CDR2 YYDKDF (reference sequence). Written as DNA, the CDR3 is TGTGCCACCGGCAGAGGAGGAGTAGCCTACGAGCAGTACTTC. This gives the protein CATGRGGVAYEQYF.

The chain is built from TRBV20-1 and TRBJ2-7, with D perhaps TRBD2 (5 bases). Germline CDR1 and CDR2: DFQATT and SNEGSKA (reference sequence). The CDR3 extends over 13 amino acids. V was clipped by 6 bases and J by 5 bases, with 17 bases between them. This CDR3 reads CSARRTSKDEQYF. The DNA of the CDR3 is TGCAGTGCCCGCAGAACTAGTAAGGACGAGCAGTACTTC.

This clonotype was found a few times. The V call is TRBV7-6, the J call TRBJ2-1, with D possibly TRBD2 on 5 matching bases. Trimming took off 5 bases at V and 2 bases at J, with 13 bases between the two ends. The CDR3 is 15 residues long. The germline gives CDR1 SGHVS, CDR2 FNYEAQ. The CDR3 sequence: CASSPTTGTYNEQFF. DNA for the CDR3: TGTGCCAGCAGCCCGACGACGGGGACCTACAATGAGCAGTTCTTC.

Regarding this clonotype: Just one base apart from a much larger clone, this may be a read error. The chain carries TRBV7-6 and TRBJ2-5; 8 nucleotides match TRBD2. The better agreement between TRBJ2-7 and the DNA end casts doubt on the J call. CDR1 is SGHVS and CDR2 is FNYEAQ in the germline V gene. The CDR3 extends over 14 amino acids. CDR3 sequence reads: CASSRDAGGGEQYF. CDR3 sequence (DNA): TGTGCCAGCAGCCGGGACGCGGGGGGAGGCGAGCAGTACTTC.

CDR3 in DNA: TGTGCCAGCAGCTTAGAGGGACAGGTTAACTATGGCTACACCTTC. Encoded protein: CASSLEGQVNYGYTF. The genes are TRBV13 and TRBJ1-2; 8 nucleotides line up with TRBD1. The germline V gene encodes CDR1 PRHDT and CDR2 FYEKMQ (reference sequence). This CDR3 is built from 15 residues. V was clipped by 1 base and J by 1 base; unmatched bases: 2. Using reference TRBV13 and TRBJ1-2 for the parts outside the CDR3, the full variable domain is AAGVIQSPRHLIKEKRETATLKCYPIPRHDTVYWYQQGPGQDPQFLISFYEKMQSDKGSIPDRFSAQQFSDYHSELNMSSLELGDSALYFCASSLEGQVNYGYTFGSGTRLTVV.

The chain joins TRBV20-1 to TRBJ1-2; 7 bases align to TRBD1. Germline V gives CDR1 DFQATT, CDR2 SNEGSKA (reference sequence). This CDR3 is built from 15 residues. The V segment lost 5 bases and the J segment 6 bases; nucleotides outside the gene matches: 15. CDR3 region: CSAGIPSGGGHGYTF. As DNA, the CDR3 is TGCAGTGCTGGTATCCCCTCAGGAGGGGGCCATGGCTACACCTTC.

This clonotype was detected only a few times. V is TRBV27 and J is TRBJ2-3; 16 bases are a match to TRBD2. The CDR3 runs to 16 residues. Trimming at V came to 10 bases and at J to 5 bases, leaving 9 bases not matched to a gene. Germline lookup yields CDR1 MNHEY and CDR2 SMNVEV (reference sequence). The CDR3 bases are TGTGCCAACAAGGGACTAGCGGGAGGGCCGGTAGATACGCAGTATTTT. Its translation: CANKGLAGGPVDTQYF.

CDR3 in amino acids: CASSGRGYTEAFF. CDR3 bases: TGCGCCAGCAGCGGGAGGGGGTACACTGAAGCTTTCTTT. The gene calls are TRBV5-1 and TRBJ1-1; perhaps TRBD1 as D (6 bases). CDR1 and CDR2 from the germline V gene are SGHRS and YFSETQ. This CDR3 contains 13 residues. Trimming pared 4 bases from V and 3 bases from J, leaving 10 bases between.

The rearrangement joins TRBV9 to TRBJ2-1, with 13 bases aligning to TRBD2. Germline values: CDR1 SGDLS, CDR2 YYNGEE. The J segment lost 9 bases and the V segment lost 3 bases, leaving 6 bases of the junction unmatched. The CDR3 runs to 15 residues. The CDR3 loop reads CASSAGTSGKGEQFF. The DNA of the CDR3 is TGTGCCAGCAGCGCCGGGACTAGCGGGAAAGGTGAGCAGTTCTTC.

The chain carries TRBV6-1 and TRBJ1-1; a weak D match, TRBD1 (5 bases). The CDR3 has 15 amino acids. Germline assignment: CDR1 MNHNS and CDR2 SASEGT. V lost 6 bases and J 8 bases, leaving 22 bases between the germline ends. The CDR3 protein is CASRGVGGRSEEAFF. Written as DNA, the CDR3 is TGTGCCAGCAGAGGGGTAGGAGGTCGCAGCGAGGAAGCTTTCTTT.

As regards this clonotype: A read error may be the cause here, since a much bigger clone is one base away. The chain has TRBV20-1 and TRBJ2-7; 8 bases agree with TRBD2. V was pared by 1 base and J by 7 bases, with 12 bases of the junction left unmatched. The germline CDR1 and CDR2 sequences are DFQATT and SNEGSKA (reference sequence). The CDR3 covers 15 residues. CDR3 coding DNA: TGCAGTGCTAGAGGGACGGGGGGGAAATACAATGAGCAGTACTTC. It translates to CSARGTGGKYNEQYF.

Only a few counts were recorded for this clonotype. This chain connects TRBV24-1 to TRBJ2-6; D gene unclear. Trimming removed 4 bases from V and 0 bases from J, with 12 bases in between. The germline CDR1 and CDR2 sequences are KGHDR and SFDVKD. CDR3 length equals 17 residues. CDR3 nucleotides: TGTGCCACCAGTGACAATAGAGCGATCTCTGGGGCCAACGTCCTGACTTTC. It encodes CATSDNRAISGANVLTF.

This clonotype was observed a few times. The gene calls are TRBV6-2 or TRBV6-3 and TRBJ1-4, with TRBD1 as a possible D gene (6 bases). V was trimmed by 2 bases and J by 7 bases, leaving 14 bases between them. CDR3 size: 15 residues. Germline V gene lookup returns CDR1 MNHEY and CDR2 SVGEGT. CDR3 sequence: CASSYRRGHAEKLFF. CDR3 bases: TGTGCCAGCAGTTACCGAAGGGGACACGCTGAAAAACTGTTTTTT.

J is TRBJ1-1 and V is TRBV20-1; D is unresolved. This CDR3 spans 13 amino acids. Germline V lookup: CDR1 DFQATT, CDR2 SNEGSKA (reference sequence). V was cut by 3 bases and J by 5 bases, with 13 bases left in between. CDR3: CSASPGTNTEAFF. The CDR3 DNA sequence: TGCAGTGCTAGCCCCGGAACGAATACTGAAGCTTTCTTT.

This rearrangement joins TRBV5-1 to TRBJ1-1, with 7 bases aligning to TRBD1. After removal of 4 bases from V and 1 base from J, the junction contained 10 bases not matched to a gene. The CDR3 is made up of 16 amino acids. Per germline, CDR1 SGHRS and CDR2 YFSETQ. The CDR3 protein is CASSTVTGDKNTEAFF. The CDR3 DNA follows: TGCGCCAGCAGCACGGTTACAGGGGACAAGAACACTGAAGCTTTCTTT.

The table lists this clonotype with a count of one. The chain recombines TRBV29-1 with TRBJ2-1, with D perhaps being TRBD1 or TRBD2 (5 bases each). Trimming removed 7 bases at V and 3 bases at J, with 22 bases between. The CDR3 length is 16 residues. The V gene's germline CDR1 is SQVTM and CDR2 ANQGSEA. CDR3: CSAEGFGGNIYNEQFF. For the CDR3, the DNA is TGCAGCGCCGAAGGGTTTGGGGGTAATATCTACAATGAGCAGTTCTTC.

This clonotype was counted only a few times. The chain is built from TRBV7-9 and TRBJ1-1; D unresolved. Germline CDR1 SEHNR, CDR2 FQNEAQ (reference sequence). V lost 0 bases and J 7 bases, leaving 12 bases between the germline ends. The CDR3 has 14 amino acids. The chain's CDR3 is CASSLASRSLEAFF. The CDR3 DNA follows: TGTGCCAGCAGCTTAGCTTCTCGGTCTCTTGAAGCTTTCTTT. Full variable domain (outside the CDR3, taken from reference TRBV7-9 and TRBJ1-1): DTGVSQNPRHKITKRGQNVTFRCDPISEHNRLYWYRQTLGQGPEFLTYFQNEAQLEKSRLLSDRFSAERPKGSFSTLEIQRTEQGDSAMYLCASSLASRSLEAFFGQGTRLTVV.

The CDR3 loop is CSVGGVGGGTEAFF. The CDR3 DNA is TGCAGCGTTGGTGGGGTAGGGGGGGGCACTGAAGCTTTCTTT. V usage is TRBV29-1 and J usage is TRBJ1-1, with a tentative D call TRBD1 (6 bases). This CDR3 contains 14 residues. Germline V CDR1 and CDR2: SQVTM, ANQGSEA. The V gene lost 4 bases and the J gene lost 4 bases, with 16 bases spanning the gap.

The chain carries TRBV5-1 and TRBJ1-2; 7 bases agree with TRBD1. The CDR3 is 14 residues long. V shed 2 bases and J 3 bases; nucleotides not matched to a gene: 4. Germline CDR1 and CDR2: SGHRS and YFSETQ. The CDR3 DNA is TGCGCCAGCAGCTTCCAGGGGGAATACTATGGCTACACCTTC. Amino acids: CASSFQGEYYGYTF. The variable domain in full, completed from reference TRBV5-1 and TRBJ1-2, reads KAGVTQTPRYLIKTRGQQVTLSCSPISGHRSVSWYQQTPGQGLQFLFEYFSETQRNKGNFPGRFSGRQFSNSRSEMNVSTLELGDSALYLCASSFQGEYYGYTFGSGTRLTVV.